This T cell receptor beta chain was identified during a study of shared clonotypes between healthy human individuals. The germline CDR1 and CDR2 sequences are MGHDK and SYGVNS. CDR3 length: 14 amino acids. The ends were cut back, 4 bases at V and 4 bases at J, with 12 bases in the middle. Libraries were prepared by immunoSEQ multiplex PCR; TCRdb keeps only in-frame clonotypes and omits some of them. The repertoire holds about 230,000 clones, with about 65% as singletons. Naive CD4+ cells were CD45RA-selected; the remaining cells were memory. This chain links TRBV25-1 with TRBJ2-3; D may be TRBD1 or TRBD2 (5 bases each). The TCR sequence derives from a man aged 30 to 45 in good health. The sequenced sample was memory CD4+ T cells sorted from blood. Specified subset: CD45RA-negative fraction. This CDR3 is CASSAGTAPDTQYF. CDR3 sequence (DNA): TGTGCCAGCAGTGCGGGGACCGCTCCAGATACGCAGTATTTT. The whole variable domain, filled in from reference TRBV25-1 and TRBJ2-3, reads EADIYQTPRYLVIGTGKKITLECSQTMGHDKMYWYQQDPGMELHLIHYSYGVNSTEKGDLSSESTVSRIRTEHFPLTLESARPSHTSQYLCASSAGTAPDTQYFGPGTRLTVL.